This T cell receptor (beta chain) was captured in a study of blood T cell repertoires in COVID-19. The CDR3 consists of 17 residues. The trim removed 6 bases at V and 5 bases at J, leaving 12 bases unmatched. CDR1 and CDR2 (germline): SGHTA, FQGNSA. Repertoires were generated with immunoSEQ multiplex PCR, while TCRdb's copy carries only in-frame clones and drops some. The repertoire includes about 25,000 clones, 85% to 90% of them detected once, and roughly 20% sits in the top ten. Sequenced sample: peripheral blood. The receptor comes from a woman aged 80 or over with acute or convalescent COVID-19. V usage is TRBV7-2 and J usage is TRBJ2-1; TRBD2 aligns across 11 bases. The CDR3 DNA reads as TGTGCCAGCAGGAGACTAGCGGGATTATCTTCAAACAATGAGCAGTTCTTC. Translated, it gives CASRRLAGLSSNNEQFF.